One TCR beta chain is described in this entry. The data were taken from a study of blood T cell repertoires in COVID-19. Data came from immunoSEQ multiplex PCR; TCRdb stores just in-frame clones and leaves some out. Found here are some 50,000 clones, about three quarters of them singletons; the top ten hold roughly a fifth. The germline CDR1 and CDR2 sequences are SGHVS and FQNEAQ. Unmatched junction bases numbered 25, after V lost 5 bases and J lost 1 base. The length of the CDR3 is 23 residues. The genes are TRBV7-8 and TRBJ2-7; 14 nucleotides agree with TRBD2. Sequenced input: peripheral blood. The receptor's source is a human donor with active or convalescent COVID-19. The donor label of this sample is uncertain. CDR3 in amino acids: CASSPFPRAPGTSGSLGSYEQYF. CDR3 bases: TGTGCCAGCAGCCCCTTCCCCCGAGCCCCCGGGACTAGCGGGAGTTTAGGGTCCTACGAGCAGTACTTC.